The 30 T cell receptor beta chains reported below all come from one sample, sequenced in a study of cytomegalovirus exposure and HLA in healthy donors. This PCR relied on a set of 60 Vbeta primers and 13 Jbeta primers. Clones were read by immunoSEQ multiplex PCR, and TCRdb kept only the in-frame ones, dropping some. The profile shows tens of thousands of clones, approximately 79% of them singletons. The source material was PBMCs. These receptors were collected from a woman aged 30 to 39 in good health and CMV-seronegative.

The gene calls are TRBV5-1 and TRBJ2-1; 9 bases are shared with TRBD1. Per the germline V gene, CDR1 is SGHRS and CDR2 is YFSETQ. Trimming cost V 4 bases and J 0 bases; bases outside gene matches: 11. The CDR3 covers 18 residues. The CDR3 loop reads CASSPGQGGVSSYNEQFF. Written as DNA, the CDR3 is TGCGCCAGCAGCCCGGGACAGGGAGGGGTCAGCTCCTACAATGAGCAGTTCTTC.

V gene TRBV7-2 combines with J gene TRBJ1-3, with D maybe TRBD1 (5 bases). V lost 5 bases and J 4 bases, leaving 12 bases between the germline ends. Germline V CDR1 and CDR2: SGHTA, FQGNSA. This CDR3 is 14 amino acids long. CDR3 loop: CASSPTWTGNTIYF. As DNA, the CDR3 is TGTGCCAGCAGCCCTACCTGGACAGGAAACACCATATATTTT.

This clone was seen more than once but under ten times. The chain uses TRBV6-5 and TRBJ1-5; 7 bases are a match to TRBD1. J lost 4 bases, V lost 6 bases, and 3 bases had no gene match. Germline CDR1 and CDR2: MNHEY and SVGAGI. The length of the CDR3 is 13 residues. CDR3 protein: CASSLGQNQPQHF. The CDR3 DNA reads as TGTGCCAGCAGCCTGGGACAGAATCAGCCCCAGCATTTT.

J is TRBJ1-1 and V is TRBV11-2; TRBD1 matches 7 bases. The germline CDR1 and CDR2 sequences are SGHAT and FQNNGV. The CDR3 covers 14 residues. With V trimmed by 3 bases and J by 4 bases, 5 bases remained unmatched. CDR3 DNA sequence: TGTGCCAGCAGCTTTTACAGGGGAACCACTGAAGCTTTCTTT. Protein product: CASSFYRGTTEAFF.

This clone was counted once. V gene TRBV27 combines with J gene TRBJ2-5; perhaps TRBD1 as D (6 bases). Between the trimmed V and J ends, which lost 6 bases and 2 bases, there was a span of 16 bases. The CDR3 is 15 amino acids. Germline CDR1 and CDR2: MNHEY and SMNVEV (reference sequence). CDR3 loop: CASRGLGQGQETQYF. CDR3 DNA: TGTGCCAGCAGGGGGTTGGGGCAGGGGCAAGAGACCCAGTACTTC.

This chain connects TRBV15 to TRBJ2-3; 8 nucleotides match TRBD1. This CDR3 region has 14 residues. With V trimmed by 5 bases and J by 2 bases, 3 bases remained unmatched. Germline V lookup: CDR1 LNHNV, CDR2 YYDKDF (reference sequence). The CDR3 sequence: CATSVDRATDTQYF. As DNA, the CDR3 is TGTGCCACCAGCGTGGACAGGGCCACAGATACGCAGTATTTT.

V usage is TRBV5-1 and J usage is TRBJ2-3; D possibly corresponds to TRBD1 (5 bases). Trimming pared 0 bases from V and 1 base from J, leaving 12 bases between. Germline CDR1 and CDR2: SGHRS and YFSETQ. The CDR3 length is 16 residues. The CDR3 DNA reads TGCGCCAGCAGCTTGGTACCTCAAGGGGGCACAGATACGCAGTATTTT. Amino acid sequence: CASSLVPQGGTDTQYF.

Written as DNA, the CDR3 is TGCGCCAGCAGCCAAGATGCGGGAGGAAGGGGGCCGGGTACTGAAGCTTTCTTT. Residues: CASSQDAGGRGPGTEAFF. This chain joins TRBV4-3 and TRBJ1-1; 7 nucleotides align to TRBD1. J was trimmed by 5 bases and V by 0 bases; bases with no gene match: 15. The CDR3 is made up of 18 amino acids. Germline V gene lookup returns CDR1 LGHNA and CDR2 YSLEER.

In regard to this clone: This sample includes further DNA sequences coding for the same CDR3. The V and J genes are TRBV29-1 and TRBJ1-5, with D possibly TRBD1 on 6 matching bases. CDR3 length: 13 residues. With 4 bases removed from V and 4 bases from J, the gap between germline ends came to 11 bases. In germline, CDR1 is SQVTM, CDR2 ANQGSEA. The chain's CDR3 is CSVVDSANQPQHF. In DNA, the CDR3 is TGCAGCGTTGTGGACAGCGCAAATCAGCCCCAGCATTTT.

This clone appeared once. The CDR3 is CASSLQLGGFQHF. The CDR3, as DNA: TGTGCCAGTAGTCTCCAACTCGGAGGGTTCCAGCATTTT. The genes are TRBV19 and TRBJ1-5, with D hard to call. The CDR3 is 13 residues long. The germline V and J ends were trimmed by 5 bases and 12 bases, with 17 bases remaining between them. The germline CDR1 and CDR2 sequences are LNHDA and SQIVND (reference sequence). The whole variable domain, filled in from reference TRBV19 and TRBJ1-5, reads DGGITQSPKYLFRKEGQNVTLSCEQNLNHDAMYWYRQDPGQGLRLIYYSQIVNDFQKGDIAEGYSVSREKKESFPLTVTSAQKNPTAFYLCASSLQLGGFQHFGDGTRLSIL.

This chain links TRBV9 with TRBJ1-2; D might be TRBD1 (6 bases). V lost 3 bases, J lost 5 bases, and 26 bases lay in between. CDR1 and CDR2 (germline): SGDLS, YYNGEE. The CDR3 spans 18 residues. The CDR3 spells CASSANRPGQRGGYGYTF. CDR3 DNA sequence: TGTGCCAGCAGCGCCAATCGTCCGGGACAACGAGGCGGATATGGCTACACCTTC.

The chain employs TRBV5-1 and TRBJ1-4; D ambiguous. Trimming removed 4 bases from V and 3 bases from J, with 13 bases in between. The CDR3 loop spans 15 amino acids. The germline gives CDR1 SGHRS, CDR2 YFSETQ. The CDR3 protein is CASSLGIIPNEKLFF. The CDR3 coding sequence is TGCGCCAGCAGCCTAGGAATAATTCCTAATGAAAAACTGTTTTTT.

The rearrangement uses TRBV4-1 and TRBJ1-2, with 9 bases fitting TRBD1. The germline V gene encodes CDR1 MGHRA and CDR2 YSYEKL. The CDR3 loop spans 14 amino acids. The J segment lost 4 bases and the V segment lost 4 bases, leaving 4 bases of the junction unmatched. CDR3 coding DNA: TGCGCCAGCAGCCCGGGACAGGGAGGCTATGGCTACACCTTC. This translates into CASSPGQGGYGYTF.

J is TRBJ2-1 and V is TRBV5-1, with D possibly being TRBD1 (6 bases). V shed 3 bases and J shed 5 bases, with 9 bases lying between them. The CDR3 is 13 residues long. Germline V CDR1 and CDR2: SGHRS, YFSETQ. CDR3 sequence reads: CASSSGHNNEQFF. The DNA of the CDR3 is TGCGCCAGCAGCTCGGGACACAACAATGAGCAGTTCTTC.

J is TRBJ2-1 and V is TRBV9; 8 nucleotides align to TRBD2. V shed 0 bases and J 6 bases; nucleotides not matched to a gene: 8. Germline lookup yields CDR1 SGDLS and CDR2 YYNGEE. CDR3 length: 16 amino acids. DNA for the CDR3: TGTGCCAGCAGCGTAGTCCCTAGCGGGTGGGGCAATGAGCAGTTCTTC. Residues: CASSVVPSGWGNEQFF.

The chain employs TRBV4-1 and TRBJ1-3, with 10 bases lining up with TRBD1. The CDR3 has 17 amino acids. In germline, CDR1 is MGHRA, CDR2 YSYEKL. With V trimmed by 4 bases and J by 1 base, 7 bases remained unmatched. This CDR3 reads CASSLRQGAYSGNTIYF. CDR3 coding DNA: TGCGCCAGCAGCCTTCGACAGGGGGCTTATTCTGGAAACACCATATATTTT.

The CDR3 bases are TGTGCCAGCAGTCGCTGGACGGGAGAAGCTTTCTTT. Translating it yields CASSRWTGEAFF. The rearrangement links TRBV27 to TRBJ1-1; D gene ambiguous. The V and J ends lost 5 bases and 8 bases respectively, with 12 bases between them. The CDR3 has 12 residues. Germline CDR1 and CDR2: MNHEY and SMNVEV (reference sequence).

The chain uses TRBV5-1 and TRBJ2-4, with 9 bases lining up with TRBD1. The CDR3 runs to 19 residues. Germline V gene lookup returns CDR1 SGHRS and CDR2 YFSETQ. The V and J ends lost 0 bases and 2 bases, in that order; junction bases with no gene match: 12. CDR3: CASSLASLQGAKTKNIQYF. CDR3 DNA sequence: TGCGCCAGCAGCTTGGCCTCCCTACAGGGGGCGAAGACCAAAAACATTCAGTACTTC. The full variable domain, in which reference TRBV5-1 and TRBJ2-4 provide the parts outside the CDR3, is KAGVTQTPRYLIKTRGQQVTLSCSPISGHRSVSWYQQTPGQGLQFLFEYFSETQRNKGNFPGRFSGRQFSNSRSEMNVSTLELGDSALYLCASSLASLQGAKTKNIQYFGAGTRLSVL.

This clone was picked up a small number of times. This chain joins TRBV27 and TRBJ1-5; the match to TRBD1 covers 8 bases. The CDR3 consists of 14 residues. Germline CDR1 is MNHEY and CDR2 is SMNVEV (reference sequence). J gave up 2 bases and V 5 bases, and 2 bases lay outside the gene matches. The CDR3 DNA follows: TGTGCCAGCAGTATGGGACAGGGCAATCAGCCCCAGCATTTT. Its translation is CASSMGQGNQPQHF.

This chain uses TRBV5-6 with TRBJ1-1; 8 nucleotides line up with TRBD1. The CDR3 has 15 amino acids. Germline V gene data show CDR1 as SGHDT and CDR2 as YYEEEE. With V trimmed by 4 bases and J by 0 bases, 5 bases remained unmatched. The CDR3 spells CASSPRQGLNTEAFF. In DNA, the CDR3 is TGTGCCAGCAGCCCAAGACAGGGGCTGAACACTGAAGCTTTCTTT.

This rearrangement joins TRBV30 to TRBJ2-3; perhaps TRBD2 as D (6 bases). Per germline, CDR1 GTSNPN and CDR2 SVGIG (reference sequence). CDR3 length: 15 amino acids. V lost 0 bases and J 0 bases, leaving 10 bases between the germline ends. The CDR3 DNA is TGTGCCTGGAGTGTACTAGCTGCTAGCACAGATACGCAGTATTTT. Translating gives CAWSVLAASTDTQYF.

The V gene is TRBV7-2, the J gene TRBJ2-3; 8 bases align to TRBD2. CDR3 length: 16 amino acids. The germline gives CDR1 SGHTA, CDR2 FQGNSA. V lost 3 bases and J lost 5; bases outside the gene matches: 10. CDR3: CASSFTAGDPGDTQYF. The CDR3 region has the DNA TGTGCCAGCAGCTTCACAGCGGGAGACCCCGGAGATACGCAGTATTTT.

The chain is built from TRBV19 and TRBJ1-1; 8 bases match TRBD1. Germline V gene data show CDR1 as LNHDA and CDR2 as SQIVND (reference sequence). V trimming: 5 bases; J trimming: 1 base; junction bases outside the gene matches: 3. The CDR3 has 14 residues. CDR3: CASSPGTGNTEAFF. The DNA for the CDR3 is TGTGCCAGTAGTCCCGGGACAGGGAACACTGAAGCTTTCTTT.

The J gene is TRBJ2-3, the V gene TRBV19; 9 nucleotides agree with TRBD2. The length of the CDR3 is 15 residues. Germline loops: CDR1 LNHDA, CDR2 SQIVND (reference sequence). V shed 9 bases, J shed 1 base, and the junction held 8 bases outside the gene matches. CDR3 nucleotides: TGTGCCAGCCGGGGACTAGCTAAAGGCACAGATACGCAGTATTTT. The encoded protein is CASRGLAKGTDTQYF. Filled out from reference TRBV19 and TRBJ2-3, the complete variable domain reads DGGITQSPKYLFRKEGQNVTLSCEQNLNHDAMYWYRQDPGQGLRLIYYSQIVNDFQKGDIAEGYSVSREKKESFPLTVTSAQKNPTAFYLCASRGLAKGTDTQYFGPGTRLTVL.

The J gene is TRBJ1-1, the V gene TRBV7-9, with 7 nucleotides matching TRBD1. Unmatched junction bases numbered 12, after V lost 5 bases and J lost 3 bases. Germline V gene data show CDR1 as SEHNR and CDR2 as FQNEAQ (reference sequence). The CDR3 sequence is 16 residues long. For the CDR3, the DNA is TGTGCCAGCAGCGAAGCTGGGCAGGGGGTTTACACTGAAGCTTTCTTT. This encodes CASSEAGQGVYTEAFF. The variable domain in full, completed from reference TRBV7-9 and TRBJ1-1, reads DTGVSQNPRHKITKRGQNVTFRCDPISEHNRLYWYRQTLGQGPEFLTYFQNEAQLEKSRLLSDRFSAERPKGSFSTLEIQRTEQGDSAMYLCASSEAGQGVYTEAFFGQGTRLTVV.

V usage is TRBV4-1 and J usage is TRBJ1-2, with D perhaps TRBD1 (6 bases). The germline gives CDR1 MGHRA, CDR2 YSYEKL. CDR3 length: 13 residues. Trimming left V 2 bases short and J 8 bases short, with 12 bases between. Written as DNA, the CDR3 is TGCGCCAGCAGCCAAATGACAGGCGGAGGCTACACCTTC. It encodes CASSQMTGGGYTF.

The V gene is TRBV11-2, the J gene TRBJ2-5, with D perhaps TRBD1 (6 bases). Germline CDR1 and CDR2: SGHAT and FQNNGV. Between the trimmed V and J ends, which lost 0 bases and 4 bases, there was a span of 15 bases. The CDR3 has 16 amino acids. CDR3 bases: TGTGCCAGCAGCTTAGATTTGGCAGGGGCTTTAGAGACCCAGTACTTC. As protein: CASSLDLAGALETQYF.

The rearrangement links TRBV11-2 to TRBJ2-5; D is unclear. The length of the CDR3 is 12 residues. Germline lookup yields CDR1 SGHAT and CDR2 FQNNGV. V gave up 3 bases and J gave up 5 bases, with 7 bases separating them. The CDR3 DNA is TGTGCCAGCAGCTTGATCGGGGAGACCCAGTACTTC. Residues: CASSLIGETQYF. Supplemented by reference TRBV11-2 and TRBJ2-5, the full variable domain reads EAGVAQSPRYKIIEKRQSVAFWCNPISGHATLYWYQQILGQGPKLLIQFQNNGVVDDSQLPKDRFSAERLKGVDSTLKIQPAKLEDSAVYLCASSLIGETQYFGPGTRLLVL.

The chain recombines TRBV7-2 with TRBJ1-2, with no clear D. Germline V gives CDR1 SGHTA, CDR2 FQGNSA. V was clipped by 2 bases and J by 2 bases, with 9 bases between them. The CDR3 loop spans 14 amino acids. The CDR3 loop is CASSLSAGNYGYTF. The CDR3, as DNA: TGTGCCAGCAGCTTATCGGCGGGAAACTATGGCTACACCTTC.

This clone was counted a single time. The J gene is TRBJ2-1, the V gene TRBV18, with 8 bases fitting TRBD2. The germline CDR1 and CDR2 sequences are KGHSH and LQKENI. The ends lost 0 bases at V and 9 bases at J; junction bases unmatched: 7. The CDR3 length is 15 residues. The CDR3 loop reads CASSPPGLGASEQFF. The CDR3 bases are TGTGCCAGCTCACCACCGGGACTAGGGGCGTCTGAGCAGTTCTTC.